This TCR beta chain was obtained from a study of a mutant IDH1 vaccine in newly diagnosed glioma (dated by TCRdb to the early 2020s). Context from the whole study: Vaccination was initiated 4-6 weeks after radiotherapy alone, or concurrently with temozolomide cycles in the chemotherapy-containing groups. Of the 32 patients who were treated, around 62% were male and around 38% were female, and the mean age was around 40 years. Before enrollment, patients had received standard therapy of radiotherapy alone, temozolomide alone, or radiochemotherapy with temozolomide; most received the combination. Visit V12 was the week-35 safety follow-up and visit V13 was the week-47 end of study. Peripheral blood was drawn at six visits: V03 (baseline), V05, V07, V10, V12 and V13. For exploratory analyses, longitudinal TCRB deep sequencing was carried out in about two dozen treated patients wherever samples were available.

Results and caveats for the whole study, not just this receptor: The authors noted that analyses of patient blood samples could not be reproduced because of sample limitations. Immune responses induced by the vaccine were seen in roughly 95% of patients across multiple MHC alleles. Pseudoprogression appeared unrelated to alterations in the top peripheral T cell clonotypes detected by TCRB sequencing. PBMC samples for TCRB deep sequencing were selected based on availability.

Preparation of the library involved the immunoSEQ multiplex PCR assay. Rearranged TCR beta chain sequences were amplified using the hsTCRB Kit according to the manufacturer's protocol. An Illumina MiSeq was used to sequence the TCRB libraries. For the original study's pipeline: The kit vendor's proprietary platform handled demultiplexing, trimming and gene mapping. Drawn from immuneACCESS, this table holds only the in-frame rearrangements with V and J called that TCRdb kept. Clones are partly lost; checked studies trace under half to an unresolved V gene and leave the rest unexplained. Clonal size and the V and J genes are those of that table, whereas D and trimming came from the DNA. The sample table records around 30,000 clones; about nine tenths of these occur just once. The ten top clones hold approximately 2% of the sample. V is pared back by 3 bases and J by 4 bases, with 12 bases lying between the germline termini. Reading from cysteine to phenylalanine, the CDR3 counts 15 amino acids. Here the CDR3 DNA is all that survives: 45 bases in frame from base 1. Looking up the germline V gene (reference sequence) yields CDR1 MNHEY and CDR2 SMNVEV.

Only a few counts were recorded for this clone. It lacks a known antigen. The record has no base qualities; no much larger clone is one base away. According to the study, the label for this sample's time point signals: week 47, end of study. A 20-mer mutant IDH1 peptide at 300 micrograms in Montanide made up each vaccine dose, which was injected subcutaneously together with topical imiquimod. Across visits V03 through V10, patients got a total of eight vaccinations, given in weeks 1, 3, 5, 7, 11, 15, 19 and 23. The donors had newly diagnosed IDH1-mutant astrocytomas of WHO grade 3 or 4 that showed loss of nuclear ATRX. The samples were drawn from NOA16, a multicentre, single-arm, open-label phase I trial in Germany that tested a mutant IDH1 peptide vaccine in humans for the first time. Genomic DNA for TCRB sequencing was extracted from EDTA blood using the DNeasy Blood and Tissue Kit.

The rearrangement combines TRBV27 with TRBJ2-2; the D gene could be either TRBD1 or TRBD2, each agreeing at 6 bases. The source was PBMCs, collected from a glioma patient whose treatment included an IDH1 peptide vaccine. This receptor was obtained from a man between 35 and 55 years old with glioma. Read as DNA, the sequence is TGTGCCAGCAGTTTTGGGGGGCTGGGCACCGGGGAGCTGTTTTTT. This gives the protein CASSFGGLGTGELFF.